This TCR beta chain was identified during a study of blood T cell repertoires in COVID-19. Study background: Sources were T cells, B-cell-depleted T cells, or PBMCs; the material itself was cDNA or gDNA.

Original analysis: Reference gene primer amplification yielded estimated nucleated cell counts. Sequencing was performed with immunoSEQ multiplex PCR; in TCRdb, only in-frame clones are kept and a portion is missing. That table is the source of V, J and clone size, and D and trimming were worked out from the DNA. In the table there are fewer than 650,000 clones, around nine tenths of which are singletons. Seattle-derived patients entered the study during active infection and were followed longitudinally. This sequence was found in a woman in her forties or fifties with COVID-19, enrolled during active disease. Source material: peripheral blood.

CDR3 DNA sequence: TGTGCCAGCAGCCCTAGGACAGACGGCCTAGGGGGCTACACCTTC. Amino acid sequence: CASSPRTDGLGGYTF. V gene TRBV5-4 combines with J gene TRBJ1-2; TRBD1 might be the D (6 bases). There are 15 residues in the CDR3. Trimming left V 4 bases short and J 8 bases short, with 21 bases between. Germline CDR1 reads SGHNT; CDR2 reads YYREEE (reference sequence).